This entry lists 16 T cell receptor beta chains sequenced from one sample in a study of chemoradiotherapy in HPV16-positive cancers. TCRdb's copy holds only in-frame clones and misses some; the assay was immunoSEQ multiplex PCR. The sample consists of 30,000 to 45,000 clones, roughly 78% of them appearing once. The source was blood, collected from a patient who underwent chemoradiotherapy. Every receptor here comes from a human donor with HPV-associated anogenital cancer.

The chain links TRBV9 to TRBJ2-1; D is undetermined. V was pared by 0 bases and J by 11 bases, with 6 bases between. This CDR3 comprises 11 residues. CDR1 SGDLS and CDR2 YYNGEE come from the germline V gene. The CDR3 here is CASSVGAQQFF. The CDR3 nucleotides are TGTGCCAGCAGCGTAGGGGCCCAGCAGTTCTTC.

J is TRBJ1-1 and V is TRBV7-3; D is unclear. This CDR3 comprises 13 residues. V dropped 1 base and J dropped 5 bases, with 8 bases sitting between them. The germline CDR1 and CDR2 sequences are SGHTA and FQGTGA. The chain's CDR3 is CASSLNPGTEAFF. CDR3 bases: TGTGCCAGCAGCTTAAATCCTGGGACTGAAGCTTTCTTT.

This chain uses TRBV27 with TRBJ1-6; D is possibly TRBD1 (5 bases). V was pared by 0 bases and J by 1 base, with 10 bases between. This CDR3 spans 17 amino acids. Germline V gene sequence: CDR1 MNHEY, CDR2 SMNVEV (reference sequence). The CDR3: CASSLSLRGSYNSPLHF. In DNA form, the CDR3 reads TGTGCCAGCAGTTTATCCCTTAGGGGTTCCTATAATTCACCCCTCCACTTT.

Only a few counts were recorded for this clone. The V call is TRBV7-9, the J call TRBJ1-1; the D is unclear. V was shortened by 3 bases and J by 3 bases, with 23 bases between the two germline ends. This CDR3 spans 18 amino acids. CDR1 is SEHNR and CDR2 is FQNEAQ in the germline V gene (reference sequence). This CDR3 is CASSFGPVEARGDTEAFF. The CDR3 region has the DNA TGTGCCAGCAGCTTCGGGCCCGTGGAGGCCAGAGGAGACACTGAAGCTTTCTTT.

The chain couples TRBV2 to TRBJ2-1; no clear D. The V and J ends lost 7 bases and 0 bases respectively, with 10 bases between them. Germline V gene sequence: CDR1 SNHLY, CDR2 FYNNEI. The CDR3 loop spans 14 amino acids. CDR3 coding DNA: TGTGCCAGCAATTTGATAAGCTCCTACAATGAGCAGTTCTTC. Translating gives CASNLISSYNEQFF.

V usage is TRBV18 and J usage is TRBJ2-5; 7 bases fit TRBD2. The germline gives CDR1 KGHSH, CDR2 LQKENI. J was trimmed by 2 bases and V by 5 bases; bases with no gene match: 11. The CDR3 is made up of 16 amino acids. As DNA, the CDR3 is TGTGCCAGCTCATCGGACGTCGGGGGGAGGCAAGAGACCCAGTACTTC. Encoded protein: CASSSDVGGRQETQYF. The variable domain in full, with the rest retrieved from reference TRBV18 and TRBJ2-5, is NAGVMQNPRHLVRRRGQEARLRCSPMKGHSHVYWYRQLPEEGLKFMVYLQKENIIDESGMPKERFSAEFPKEGPSILRIQQVVRGDSAAYFCASSSDVGGRQETQYFGPGTRLLVL.

This rearrangement joins TRBV29-1 to TRBJ2-7; 14 nucleotides align to TRBD2. Trimming cost V 1 base and J 5 bases; bases outside gene matches: 1. Germline V gives CDR1 SQVTM, CDR2 ANQGSEA. The CDR3 is 14 amino acids. In DNA form, the CDR3 reads TGCAGCGTTGAAGGACTAGCGGGGGGGGACGAGCAGTACTTC. Its protein product is CSVEGLAGGDEQYF.

The chain uses TRBV19 and TRBJ2-3; possible D gene TRBD2, 6 bases. Germline V gene data show CDR1 as LNHDA and CDR2 as SQIVND (reference sequence). This CDR3 has 11 amino acids. For the CDR3, the DNA is TGTGAGACTAGTGGCCCAGATACGCAGTATTTT. Translating it yields CETSGPDTQYF.

This clone was counted once. The V gene is TRBV6-5, the J gene TRBJ1-1; 7 nucleotides agree with TRBD1. The V gene end was trimmed by 8 bases and the J gene end by 0 bases; junction bases not matched to a gene: 6. The CDR3 runs 14 residues. The germline V gene has CDR1 MNHEY and CDR2 SVGAGI. CDR3 DNA: TGTGCCAGCCGGGGACAGATCCTGAACACTGAAGCTTTCTTT. Its protein product is CASRGQILNTEAFF.

The genes are TRBV7-6 and TRBJ2-5; D unresolved. The V end was cut by 5 bases, the J end by 7 bases, with 14 bases between. CDR1 SGHVS and CDR2 FNYEAQ come from the germline V gene. This CDR3 has 13 residues. CDR3 sequence reads: CASSQPNMGTQYF. CDR3 bases: TGTGCCAGCAGCCAACCGAATATGGGGACCCAGTACTTC.

This clone was counted a single time. The rearrangement links TRBV4-3 to TRBJ2-3; weak D call: TRBD2 (5 bases). Germline loops: CDR1 LGHNA, CDR2 YSLEER. This CDR3 is built from 18 residues. Trimming left V 0 bases short and J 2 bases short, with 18 bases between. The CDR3 coding sequence is TGCGCCAGCAGCCAAGATTATTTCGGCGGAGGAAACACAGATACGCAGTATTTT. Translating gives CASSQDYFGGGNTDTQYF.

The chain combines TRBV5-1 with TRBJ2-1; 10 bases agree with TRBD2. V dropped 6 bases and J dropped 4; count of bases not matched to a gene: 7. The CDR3 runs to 15 residues. Germline CDR1 reads SGHRS; CDR2 reads YFSETQ. As DNA, the CDR3 is TGCGCCAGCACCGTAGCGGGGGGTATTTACAATGAGCAGTTCTTC. Its protein product is CASTVAGGIYNEQFF.

This clone was counted once. The chain couples TRBV4-2 to TRBJ1-2; D call uncertain. Deletions cut 1 base from V and 6 bases from J, with 6 bases between. Germline lookup yields CDR1 LGHNA and CDR2 YNFKEQ. This CDR3 has 12 residues. The DNA for the CDR3 is TGTGCCAGCAGCCAAGCGGGAAATGGCTACACCTTC. This codes for CASSQAGNGYTF.

The chain couples TRBV11-2 to TRBJ1-2, with a tentative D call TRBD1 (5 bases). Germline CDR1 and CDR2: SGHAT and FQNNGV. The CDR3 extends over 16 amino acids. The V gene lost 1 base and the J gene lost 0 bases, with 12 bases spanning the gap. The CDR3, as DNA: TGTGCCAGCAGCTTAGGTACAGGACACGCTAACTATGGCTACACCTTC. Residues: CASSLGTGHANYGYTF.

This clone appeared a few times. The chain employs TRBV27 and TRBJ1-2; 8 bases are shared with TRBD1. There are 15 residues in the CDR3. V gave up 5 bases and J gave up 7 bases; unmatched junction bases: 12. Germline-derived CDR1 and CDR2 are MNHEY and SMNVEV (reference sequence). CDR3 in amino acids: CASSPADRGLSGYTF. CDR3 DNA: TGTGCCAGCAGTCCAGCCGACAGGGGTTTGAGTGGCTACACCTTC.

J is TRBJ2-7 and V is TRBV11-2, with D perhaps TRBD2 (6 bases). The germline gives CDR1 SGHAT, CDR2 FQNNGV. CDR3 length: 15 residues. Trimming stripped 1 base from V and 2 bases from J, with 12 bases between. CDR3 DNA sequence: TGTGCCAGCAGCTTAGGGCGGGGCCCCCCCTACGAGCAGTACTTC. Its translation is CASSLGRGPPYEQYF.